The clone carrying this TCR beta chain appeared a few times. Its specificity is unknown. PBMCs were derived from about 10 ml fresh peripheral blood. The sample originates from a study of T cells in Graves' hyperthyroidism and ophthalmopathy. On the study more broadly: Staff took peripheral blood when the initial diagnosis was made, before any treatment began. Points from the study as a whole: Expanded thyroid clonotypes (above 0.001) were mostly also found in blood.

Researchers took RNA transcripts and amplified the TCR beta CDR3 regions from them. First-round RT-PCR targeting the TCR CDR3 was performed with the HTBI primer set. MiXCR, run by TCRdb on the multiplex PCR reads, gives a single entry per CDR3 protein. The sample yields approximately 200,000 distinct CDR3 sequences, roughly 18% seen once. Sequenced material: blood. The source is a middle-aged man with Graves' hyperthyroidism.

The DNA of the CDR3 is TGTGCCAGTAGTATTCAGGGAACCATGAACACTGAAGCTTTCTTT. This sequence encodes CASSIQGTMNTEAFF. The chain recombines TRBV19 with TRBJ1-1; D perhaps matches TRBD1 (5 bases). V was clipped by 3 bases and J by 0 bases, with 11 bases between them. Germline CDR1 and CDR2: LNHDA and SQIVND (reference sequence). The CDR3 is 15 residues long.